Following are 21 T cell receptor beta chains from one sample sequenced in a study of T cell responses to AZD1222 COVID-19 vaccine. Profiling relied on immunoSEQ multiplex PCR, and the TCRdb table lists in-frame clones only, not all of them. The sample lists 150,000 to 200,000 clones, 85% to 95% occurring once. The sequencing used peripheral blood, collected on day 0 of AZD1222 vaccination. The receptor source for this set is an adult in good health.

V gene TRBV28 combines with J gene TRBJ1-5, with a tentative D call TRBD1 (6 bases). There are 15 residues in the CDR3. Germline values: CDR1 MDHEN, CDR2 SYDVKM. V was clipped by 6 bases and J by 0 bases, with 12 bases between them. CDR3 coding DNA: TGTGCCAGCAGATATGACAGGAATAGCAATCAGCCCCAGCATTTT. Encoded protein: CASRYDRNSNQPQHF. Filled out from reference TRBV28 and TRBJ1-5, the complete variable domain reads DVKVTQSSRYLVKRTGEKVFLECVQDMDHENMFWYRQDPGLGLRLIYFSYDVKMKEKGDIPEGYSVSREKKERFSLILESASTNQTSMYLCASRYDRNSNQPQHFGDGTRLSIL.

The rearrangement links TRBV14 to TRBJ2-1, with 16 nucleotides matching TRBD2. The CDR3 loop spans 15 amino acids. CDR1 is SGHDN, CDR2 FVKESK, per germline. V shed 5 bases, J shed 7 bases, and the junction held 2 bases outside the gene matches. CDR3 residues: CASSTGLAGGNEQFF. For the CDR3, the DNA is TGTGCCAGCAGCACGGGACTAGCGGGAGGGAATGAGCAGTTCTTC. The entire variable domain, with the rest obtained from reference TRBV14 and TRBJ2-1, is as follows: EAGVTQFPSHSVIEKGQTVTLRCDPISGHDNLYWYRRVMGKEIKFLLHFVKESKQDESGMPNNRFLAERTGGTYSTLKVQPAELEDSGVYFCASSTGLAGGNEQFFGPGTRLTVL.

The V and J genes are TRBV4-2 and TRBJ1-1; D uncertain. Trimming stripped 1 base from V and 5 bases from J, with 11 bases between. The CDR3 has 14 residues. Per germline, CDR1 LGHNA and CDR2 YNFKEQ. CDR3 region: CASSQVLGGTEAFF. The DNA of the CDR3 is TGTGCCAGCAGCCAAGTTCTGGGAGGGACTGAAGCTTTCTTT.

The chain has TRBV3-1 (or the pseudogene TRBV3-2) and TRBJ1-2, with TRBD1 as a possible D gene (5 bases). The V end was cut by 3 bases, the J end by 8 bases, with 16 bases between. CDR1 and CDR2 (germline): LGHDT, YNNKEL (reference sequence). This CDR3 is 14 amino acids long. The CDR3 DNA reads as TGTGCCAGCAGCCAGGCAGGGTCCTGGGGAGGCTACACCTTC. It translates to CASSQAGSWGGYTF.

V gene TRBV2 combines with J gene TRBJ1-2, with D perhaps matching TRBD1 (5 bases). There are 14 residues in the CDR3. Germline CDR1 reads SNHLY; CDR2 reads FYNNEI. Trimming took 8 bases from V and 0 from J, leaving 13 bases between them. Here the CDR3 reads CASHRQSANYGYTF. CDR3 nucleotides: TGTGCCAGCCACCGACAGTCCGCTAACTATGGCTACACCTTC.

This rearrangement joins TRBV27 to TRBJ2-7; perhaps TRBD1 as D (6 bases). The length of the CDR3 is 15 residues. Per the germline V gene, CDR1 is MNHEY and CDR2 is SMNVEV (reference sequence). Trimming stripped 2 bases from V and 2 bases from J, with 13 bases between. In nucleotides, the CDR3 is TGTGCCAGCAGTTTAAAGGGCAGGGGCCCCTACGAGCAGTACTTC. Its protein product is CASSLKGRGPYEQYF.

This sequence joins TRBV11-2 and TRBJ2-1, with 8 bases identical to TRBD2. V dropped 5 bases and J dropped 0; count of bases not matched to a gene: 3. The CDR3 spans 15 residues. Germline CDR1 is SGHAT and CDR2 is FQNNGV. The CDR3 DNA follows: TGTGCCAGCAGCCGAACTAGCGGCTCCTACAATGAGCAGTTCTTC. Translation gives CASSRTSGSYNEQFF.

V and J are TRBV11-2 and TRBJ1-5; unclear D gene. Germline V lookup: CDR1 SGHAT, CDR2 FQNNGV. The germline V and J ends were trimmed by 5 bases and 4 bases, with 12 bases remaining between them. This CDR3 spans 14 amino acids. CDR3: CASSPSEENQPQHF. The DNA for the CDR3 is TGTGCCAGCAGCCCAAGTGAAGAGAATCAGCCCCAGCATTTT.

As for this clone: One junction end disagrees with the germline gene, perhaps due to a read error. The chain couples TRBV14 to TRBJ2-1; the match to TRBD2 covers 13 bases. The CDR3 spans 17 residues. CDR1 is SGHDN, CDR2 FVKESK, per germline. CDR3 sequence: CASSQEMRTSGRREQFF. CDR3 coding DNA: TGTGCTAGCAGCCAAGAGATGAGGACTAGCGGGAGAAGGGAACAGTTCTTC.

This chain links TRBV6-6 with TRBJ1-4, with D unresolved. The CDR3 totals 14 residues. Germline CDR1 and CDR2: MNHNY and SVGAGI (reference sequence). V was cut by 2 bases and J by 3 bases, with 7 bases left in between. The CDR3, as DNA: TGTGCCAGCAGTTACCCGGAGGCTAATGAAAAACTGTTTTTT. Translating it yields CASSYPEANEKLFF.

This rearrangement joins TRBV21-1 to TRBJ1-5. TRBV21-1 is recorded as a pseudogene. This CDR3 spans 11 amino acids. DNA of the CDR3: TGTTCCCAGGGGAGGGTTCAGCCCCAGCATTTT. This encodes CSQGRVQPQHF.

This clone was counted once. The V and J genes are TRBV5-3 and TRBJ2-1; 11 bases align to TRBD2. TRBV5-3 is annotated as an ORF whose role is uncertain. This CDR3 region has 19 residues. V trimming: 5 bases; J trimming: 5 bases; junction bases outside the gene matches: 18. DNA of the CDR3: TGTGCCAGAAGGACAGCTGCGAAACTAGCGGGGGCCCCCCACAATGAGCAGTTCTTC. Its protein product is CARRTAAKLAGAPHNEQFF.

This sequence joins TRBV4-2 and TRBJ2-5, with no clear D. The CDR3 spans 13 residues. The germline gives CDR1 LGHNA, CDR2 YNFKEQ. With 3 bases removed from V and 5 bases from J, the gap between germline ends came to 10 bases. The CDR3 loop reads CASSQGYGETQYF. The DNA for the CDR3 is TGTGCCAGCAGCCAGGGCTACGGGGAGACCCAGTACTTC.

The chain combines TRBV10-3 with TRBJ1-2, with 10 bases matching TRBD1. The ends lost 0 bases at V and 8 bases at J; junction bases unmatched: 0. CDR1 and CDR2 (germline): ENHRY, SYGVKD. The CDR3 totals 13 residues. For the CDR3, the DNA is TGTGCCATCAGTGAGTCGGGACAGGGGGGCTACACCTTC. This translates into CAISESGQGGYTF.

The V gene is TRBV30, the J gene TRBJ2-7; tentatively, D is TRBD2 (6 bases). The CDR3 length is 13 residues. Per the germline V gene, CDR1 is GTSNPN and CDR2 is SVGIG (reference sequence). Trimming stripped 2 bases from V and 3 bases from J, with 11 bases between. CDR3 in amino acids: CAWSFGGGYEQYF. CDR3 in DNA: TGTGCCTGGAGTTTTGGGGGAGGCTACGAGCAGTACTTC.

CDR3 region: CASSESPTGDNSPLHF. CDR3 sequence (DNA): TGTGCCAGCAGTGAATCGCCGACAGGGGACAATTCACCCCTCCACTTT. V gene TRBV6-1 combines with J gene TRBJ1-6, with 8 bases matching TRBD1. The germline CDR1 and CDR2 sequences are MNHNS and SASEGT. The V and J ends lost 2 bases and 7 bases, in that order; junction bases with no gene match: 7. This CDR3 has 16 amino acids.

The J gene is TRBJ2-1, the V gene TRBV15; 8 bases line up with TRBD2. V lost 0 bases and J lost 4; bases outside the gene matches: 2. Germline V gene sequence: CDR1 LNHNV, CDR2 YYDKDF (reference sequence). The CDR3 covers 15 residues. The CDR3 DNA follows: TGTGCCACCAGCAGAGACGGGACTAGATACAATGAGCAGTTCTTC. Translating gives CATSRDGTRYNEQFF.

This chain's CDR3 is CATSDRPGAGAKNIQYF. CDR3 coding DNA: TGTGCCACCAGTGACCGCCCAGGGGCGGGAGCCAAAAACATTCAGTACTTC. The gene calls are TRBV24-1 and TRBJ2-4; D might be TRBD1 (6 bases). CDR1 and CDR2 from the germline V gene are KGHDR and SFDVKD. The CDR3 runs to 17 residues. The V end lost 4 bases, the J end lost 0 bases, and 15 bases lay between the germline ends.

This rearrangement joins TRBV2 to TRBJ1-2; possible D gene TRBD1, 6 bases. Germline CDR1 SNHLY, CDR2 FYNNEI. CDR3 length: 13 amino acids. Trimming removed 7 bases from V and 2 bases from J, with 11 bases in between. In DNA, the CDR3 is TGTGCCAGCACCCGACAGGACAACTATGGCTACACCTTC. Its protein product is CASTRQDNYGYTF.

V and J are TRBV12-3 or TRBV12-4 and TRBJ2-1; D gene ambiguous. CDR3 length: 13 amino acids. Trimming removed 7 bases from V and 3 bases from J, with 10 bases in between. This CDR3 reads CASKDAGYNEQFF. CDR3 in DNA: TGTGCCAGCAAAGATGCCGGCTACAATGAGCAGTTCTTC.

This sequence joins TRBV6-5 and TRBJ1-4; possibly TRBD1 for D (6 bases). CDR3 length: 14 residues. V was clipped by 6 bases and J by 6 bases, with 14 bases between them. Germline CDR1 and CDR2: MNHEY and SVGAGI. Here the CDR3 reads CASRRGGGHEKLFF. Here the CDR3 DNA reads TGTGCCAGCAGAAGAGGGGGTGGGCATGAAAAACTGTTTTTT.